Reported below is one TCR beta chain. This sample was included in a study of control samples from healthy donors and cancer patients. Sequencing was performed with immunoSEQ multiplex PCR; in TCRdb, only in-frame clones are kept and a portion is missing. Counted here are over 150,000 clones, approximately 92% occurring once; the ten biggest clones make up more than 1.3%. Trimming shortened V by 9 bases and J by 4 bases, and 15 bases separated the two germline ends. The CDR3 runs 13 residues. Looked up from germline, CDR1 is LNHDA and CDR2 is SQIVND (reference sequence). The V gene is TRBV19, the J gene TRBJ1-1; weak D call: TRBD1 (6 bases). The specimen was blood. The clonotype originates from a man younger than 45 in good health. The CDR3 sequence is CASQPGQLTEAFF. In DNA, the CDR3 is TGTGCCAGCCAACCGGGACAACTCACTGAAGCTTTCTTT.